The clone carrying this T cell receptor beta chain was seen a handful of times. These data are taken from a study of cytotoxic CD8 clonotypes in ibrutinib-treated CLL. Sequencing was performed with immunoSEQ multiplex PCR; in TCRdb, only in-frame clones are kept and a portion is missing. The table shows 40,000 or so clones, with 60% to 75% occurring only once. Germline V gene lookup returns CDR1 LNHDA and CDR2 SQIVND (reference sequence). The CDR3 extends over 14 amino acids. V lost 6 bases and J lost 4; bases outside the gene matches: 7. The material sequenced was PBMCs, taken after 12 months of ibrutinib treatment. The chain links TRBV19 to TRBJ1-2, with 8 positions matching TRBD1. This sequence was found in a human donor with chronic lymphocytic leukemia. As DNA, the CDR3 is TGTGCCAGTAGCCCAGGGGGCGCGGGCTATGGCTACACCTTC. Translating gives CASSPGGAGYGYTF.